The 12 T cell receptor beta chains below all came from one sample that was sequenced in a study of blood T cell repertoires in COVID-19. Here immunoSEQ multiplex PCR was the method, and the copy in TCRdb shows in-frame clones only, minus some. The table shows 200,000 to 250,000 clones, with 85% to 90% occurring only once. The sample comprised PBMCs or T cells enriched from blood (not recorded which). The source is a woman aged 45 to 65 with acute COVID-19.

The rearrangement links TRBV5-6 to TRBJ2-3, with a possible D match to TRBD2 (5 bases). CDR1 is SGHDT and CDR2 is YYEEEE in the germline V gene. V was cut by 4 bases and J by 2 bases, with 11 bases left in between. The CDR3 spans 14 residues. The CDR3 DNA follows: TGTGCCAGCAGCCCCCCGGGGAACACAGATACGCAGTATTTT. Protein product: CASSPPGNTDTQYF.

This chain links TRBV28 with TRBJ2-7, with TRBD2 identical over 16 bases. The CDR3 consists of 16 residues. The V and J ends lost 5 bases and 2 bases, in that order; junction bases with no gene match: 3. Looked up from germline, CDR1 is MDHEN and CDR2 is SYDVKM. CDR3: CASSPGTSGRAYEQYF. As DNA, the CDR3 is TGTGCCAGCAGTCCCGGGACTAGCGGGAGGGCCTACGAGCAGTACTTC.

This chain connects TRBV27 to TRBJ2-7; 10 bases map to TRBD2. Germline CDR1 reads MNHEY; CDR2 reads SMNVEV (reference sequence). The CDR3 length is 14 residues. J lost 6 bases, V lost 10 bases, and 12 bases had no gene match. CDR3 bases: TGTGCCACCAGCGGGAGGGGGACTAGCCGCGAGCAGTACTTC. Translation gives CATSGRGTSREQYF.

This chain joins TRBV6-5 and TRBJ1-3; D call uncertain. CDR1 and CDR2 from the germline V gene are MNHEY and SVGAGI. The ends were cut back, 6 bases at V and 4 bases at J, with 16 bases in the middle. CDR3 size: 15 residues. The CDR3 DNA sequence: TGTGCCAGCAGGGTACACCCAAAAATAGGAAACACCATATATTTT. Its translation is CASRVHPKIGNTIYF.

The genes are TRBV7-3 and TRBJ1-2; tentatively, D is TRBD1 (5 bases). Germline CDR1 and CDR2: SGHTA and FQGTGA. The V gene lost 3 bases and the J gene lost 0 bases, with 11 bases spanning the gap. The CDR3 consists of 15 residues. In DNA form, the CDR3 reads TGTGCCAGCAGCTTGCAGGGCGCTGCTAACTATGGCTACACCTTC. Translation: CASSLQGAANYGYTF.

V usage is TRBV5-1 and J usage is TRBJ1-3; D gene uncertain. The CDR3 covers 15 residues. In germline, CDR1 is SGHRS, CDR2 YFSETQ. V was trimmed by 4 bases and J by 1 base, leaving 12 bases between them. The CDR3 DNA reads TGCGCCAGCAGCCGTGGACGGACTTCTGGAAACACCATATATTTT. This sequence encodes CASSRGRTSGNTIYF.

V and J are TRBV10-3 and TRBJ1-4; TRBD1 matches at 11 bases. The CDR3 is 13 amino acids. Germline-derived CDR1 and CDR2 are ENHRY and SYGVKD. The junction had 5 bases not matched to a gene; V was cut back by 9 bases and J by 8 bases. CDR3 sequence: CAINRDRGEKLFF. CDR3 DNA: TGTGCCATTAACCGGGACAGGGGGGAAAAACTGTTTTTT.

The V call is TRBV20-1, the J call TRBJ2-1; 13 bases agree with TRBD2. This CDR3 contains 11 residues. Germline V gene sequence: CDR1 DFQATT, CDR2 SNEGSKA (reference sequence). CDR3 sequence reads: CRGLAGVEQFF. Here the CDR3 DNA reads TGCAGAGGACTAGCGGGAGTTGAGCAGTTCTTC.

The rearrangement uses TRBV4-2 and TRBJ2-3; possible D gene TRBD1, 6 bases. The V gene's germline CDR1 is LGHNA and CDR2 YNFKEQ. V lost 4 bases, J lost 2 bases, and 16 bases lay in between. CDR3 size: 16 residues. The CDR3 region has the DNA TGTGCCAGCAGCCTTCAGGGACAAAAGACCACAGATACGCAGTATTTT. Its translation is CASSLQGQKTTDTQYF.

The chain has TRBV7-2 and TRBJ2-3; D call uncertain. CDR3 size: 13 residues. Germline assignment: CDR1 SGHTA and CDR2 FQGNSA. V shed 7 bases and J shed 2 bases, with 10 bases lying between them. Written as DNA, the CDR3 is TGTGCCAGCATTGGTCAAGCCACAGATACGCAGTATTTT. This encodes CASIGQATDTQYF.

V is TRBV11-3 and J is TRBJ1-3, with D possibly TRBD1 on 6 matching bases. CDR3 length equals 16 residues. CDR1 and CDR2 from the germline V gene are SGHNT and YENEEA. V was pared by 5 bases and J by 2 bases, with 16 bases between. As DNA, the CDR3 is TGTGCCAGCAGCCCCAGCCCCTGGACAGCTGGAAACACCATATATTTT. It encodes CASSPSPWTAGNTIYF.

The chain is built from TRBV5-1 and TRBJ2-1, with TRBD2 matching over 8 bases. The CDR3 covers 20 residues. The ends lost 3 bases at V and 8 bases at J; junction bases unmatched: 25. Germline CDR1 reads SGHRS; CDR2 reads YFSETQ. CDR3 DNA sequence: TGCGCCAGCAGCTCCCCCCCCCTCCCTCGGACTAGCCTGGAGACTTATGAGCAGTTCTTC. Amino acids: CASSSPPLPRTSLETYEQFF.